Listed below are T cell receptor beta chains from one sample, sequenced in a study of vaccination and CD4 T cells after COVID-19. TCRdb re-called the PCR reads through MiXCR, storing one row per CDR3 protein. The sample holds around 20,000 distinct CDR3 sequences; roughly 36% are singletons and the top ten take 2.6%. No antigen has been identified for these receptors. Sequences were derived from CD4+ T cells from blood, cultured in vitro, sampled about 7 months after SARS-CoV-2 vaccination. The receptors derive from a human donor who had recovered from COVID-19. Both conserved end residues are part of each CDR3. A D gene is named only where the DNA matches it firmly. The size of a clone is reported for some rows only, either as once, few or many, or as a class for expanded clones.

>-|TRBV19|-|TRBJ2-6
TGTGCCAGTAGTATCATCTCAACAGGATCCTCTGGGGCCAACGTCCTGACTTTC
CASSIISTGSSGANVLTF
>-|TRBV28|few|TRBJ2-7
TGTGCTATCGGAAACTACGAGCAGTACTTC
CAIGNYEQYF
>-|TRBV7-2|-|TRBJ1-2
TGTGCCAGCAGCCGACGGGGTGGAGACTATGGCTACACCTTC
CASSRRGGDYGYTF
>TRBD2|TRBV6-1|few|TRBJ2-7
TGTGCCAGCAGCGAGGGACTAGCGGAAAACTACGAGCAGTACTTC
CASSEGLAENYEQYF
>-|TRBV20-1|few|TRBJ1-2
TGCAGTGCTTCCCCGTACAGGGTCTATGGCTACACCTTC
CSASPYRVYGYTF
>TRBD1|TRBV5-1|-|TRBJ1-6
TGCGCCAGCAGCTCAGACGGACAGGGCAATTCACCCCTCCACTTT
CASSSDGQGNSPLHF
>-|TRBV7-9|few|TRBJ1-1
TGTGCCAGCAGCACCCGAGGGGTCACTGAAGCTTTCTTT
CASSTRGVTEAFF
>TRBD2|TRBV10-3|-|TRBJ2-7
TGTGCCATCAGTGATACTAGCGGGAGCCTGTACTTC
CAISDTSGSLYF
>TRBD1|TRBV7-3|few|TRBJ2-1
TGTGCCAGCAGCTCTACCTGGACAGGGAGCAACAATGAGCAGTTCTTC
CASSSTWTGSNNEQFF
>-|TRBV7-2|few|TRBJ1-1
TGTGCCAGCAGCAGGCGAGTGGGCACTGAAGCTTTCTTT
CASSRRVGTEAFF
>TRBD1|TRBV20-1|-|TRBJ2-7
TGCAGTGCTACCAAAGCCGGGACAGGCCACGAGCAGTACTTC
CSATKAGTGHEQYF
>-|TRBV2|few|TRBJ2-6
TGTGCCAGCAGTGGAGGCAACGGGGCCAACGTCCTGACTTTC
CASSGGNGANVLTF
>-|TRBV7-2|few|TRBJ1-5
TGTGCCAGCAGCGCGACAGGTCGCAATCAGCCCCAGCATTTT
CASSATGRNQPQHF
>-|TRBV6-1|once|TRBJ1-3
TGTGCCAGCAGTGAACAGGGTTCGGGAAACACCATATATTTT
CASSEQGSGNTIYF
>-|TRBV19|few|TRBJ2-7
TGTGCCAGTAGTATAGGTGGCGGGACCTACGAGCAGTACTTC
CASSIGGGTYEQYF
>-|TRBV7-9|-|TRBJ2-4
TGTGCCAGCAGCTTACTTGTGCAGGGACCCCAGTTTGTGGACATTCAGTACTTC
CASSLLVQGPQFVDIQYF
>-|TRBV6-1|-|TRBJ1-6
TGTGCCAGCACCTTACTCAGGGTGGCTAATTCACCCCTCCACTTT
CASTLLRVANSPLHF
>-|TRBV28|-|TRBJ2-5
TGTGCCAGCAGGCGACCGGAGGGGGATCGGGAGACCCAGTACTTC
CASRRPEGDRETQYF
>TRBD1|TRBV19|-|TRBJ1-5
TGTGCCAGTAGTACCTGGACAGGGGGTAATCAGCCCCAGCATTTT
CASSTWTGGNQPQHF
>-|TRBV20-1|-|TRBJ2-5
TGCAGTGCTAGAAGACCGAAAGAGACCCAGTACTTC
CSARRPKETQYF
>TRBD1|TRBV19|few|TRBJ1-5
TGTGCCAGCACTGGGACAGGGGAACATCAGCCCCAGCATTTT
CASTGTGEHQPQHF
>TRBD2|TRBV19|-|TRBJ2-3
TGTGCCAGTAGTAATAGCGGGAGGTTTGAAGATACGCAGTATTTT
CASSNSGRFEDTQYF
>TRBD2|TRBV15|-|TRBJ2-1
TGTGCCACCAGCAACGGAGGGACTAGCGGGAGGTCCCCCTACAATGAGCAGTTCTTC
CATSNGGTSGRSPYNEQFF
>-|TRBV7-2|-|TRBJ2-7
TGTGCCAGCAGCTTAGCCCAGGCGAGCTCCTACGAGCAGTACTTC
CASSLAQASSYEQYF
>-|TRBV20-1|-|TRBJ2-2
TGCAGTGCCATGGACAGGAACACCGGGGAGCTGTTTTTT
CSAMDRNTGELFF
>-|TRBV7-9|few|TRBJ2-1
TGTGCCAGCAGATCTATCAATGAGCAGTTCTTC
CASRSINEQFF
>-|TRBV7-3|-|TRBJ2-4
TGTGCCAGCAGCCCCAGTGGCTATGAGCTACAGTACTTC
CASSPSGYELQYF
>TRBD1|TRBV28|few|TRBJ1-2
TGTGCCAGCAGTACAGGGGACTATGGCTACACCTTC
CASSTGDYGYTF
>-|TRBV19|few|TRBJ2-5
TGTGCCAGTATCTCCCCGGGTCGGGAGACCCAGTACTTC
CASISPGRETQYF
>-|TRBV10-3|few|TRBJ2-5
TGTGCCATCAACCAGGGGACCCAAGAGACCCAGTACTTC
CAINQGTQETQYF
>-|TRBV5-4|-|TRBJ1-6
TGTGCCAGCAGCCTAGGACCCACAAATAATTCACCCCTCCACTTT
CASSLGPTNNSPLHF
>TRBD2|TRBV7-2|-|TRBJ2-3
TGTGCCAGCAGCTTATCGCGCGGGAGACTGTTGGATACGCAGTATTTT
CASSLSRGRLLDTQYF
>TRBD2|TRBV20-1|-|TRBJ2-3
TGCAGTGCTAGAGATCATGGCGGGAGAGGCACAGATACGCAGTATTTT
CSARDHGGRGTDTQYF
>TRBD1|TRBV23-1|-|TRBJ1-5
TGCGCCAGCAGCCCTCGACAGGGACCCTTTAGGCCCCAGCATTTT
CASSPRQGPFRPQHF
>-|TRBV19|few|TRBJ2-1
TGTGCCAGTAGTATAGTCGGTTACTCCTACAATGAGCAGTTCTTC
CASSIVGYSYNEQFF
>-|TRBV28|-|TRBJ2-3
TGTGCCAGCAGTTCCACAGATACGCAGTATTTT
CASSSTDTQYF
>TRBD1|TRBV6-1|few|TRBJ2-3
TGTGCCAGCAGCACCGGGACAGGGGGCACAGATACGCAGTATTTT
CASSTGTGGTDTQYF
>-|TRBV20-1|few|TRBJ2-3
TGCAGTGCGCCGGGGGCCACAGATACGCAGTATTTT
CSAPGATDTQYF
>-|TRBV20-1|few|TRBJ2-2
TGCAGTGCTAGAGAGAGCGGAGACACCGGGGAGCTGTTTTTT
CSARESGDTGELFF
>-|TRBV5-1|-|TRBJ1-1
TGCGCCAGCAGGCCCCAGGGAGGGACTGAAGCTTTCTTT
CASRPQGGTEAFF
>TRBD2|TRBV5-1|-|TRBJ2-1
TGCGCCAGCAGCTCTCTAGCGGAAAATGAGCAGTTCTTC
CASSSLAENEQFF
>-|TRBV6-2/TRBV6-3|-|TRBJ2-7
TGTGCCAGCAGTTACTCAGGCTCCCTCTACGAGCAGTACTTC
CASSYSGSLYEQYF
>-|TRBV10-3|-|TRBJ1-2
TGTGCCATCAGCCACGTGAGGACCAACTATGGCTACACCTTC
CAISHVRTNYGYTF
>-|TRBV7-8|-|TRBJ2-7
TGTGCCAGCAGCTTAGTAGTTCCAGCGAATGACTACGAGCAGTACTTC
CASSLVVPANDYEQYF
>-|TRBV14|-|TRBJ1-5
TGTGCCAGCAGCCAAGCAGGTAGGGGGGCATATCAGCCCCAGCATTTT
CASSQAGRGAYQPQHF
>TRBD1|TRBV19|few|TRBJ2-7
TGTGCCAGTGGGACGGGACAGAATTCCTACGAGCAGTACTTC
CASGTGQNSYEQYF
>TRBD2|TRBV29-1|-|TRBJ2-1
TGCAGCGTCCCGGACCTGACTAGCGGATTCTCCTACAATGAGCAGTTCTTC
CSVPDLTSGFSYNEQFF
>TRBD1|TRBV15|medium-sized|TRBJ1-2
TGTGCCACCAGAAGAGCATGGGGCAGGGGGTCGTCATTCCCGGGCTACACCTTC
CATRRAWGRGSSFPGYTF
>-|TRBV29-1|-|TRBJ2-7
TGCAGCGTCCTTGGACAGAAATACGAGCAGTACTTC
CSVLGQKYEQYF
>TRBD1|TRBV7-2|few|TRBJ1-1
TGTGCCAGCAGAGGGACAGGGGGCGTCGGCACTGAAGCTTTCTTT
CASRGTGGVGTEAFF
>-|TRBV15|few|TRBJ2-5
TGTGCCACCAGCTCCACGGGGTTAGAGACCCAGTACTTC
CATSSTGLETQYF
>TRBD2|TRBV20-1|few|TRBJ2-5
TGCAGTGCTAGGAATTTAGCGGGAGTGGTAGAGACCCAGTACTTC
CSARNLAGVVETQYF
>-|TRBV2|-|TRBJ1-5
TGTGCCAGCAGTGCAGGAGCGAGCAATCAGCCCCAGCATTTT
CASSAGASNQPQHF
>-|TRBV7-6|-|TRBJ2-3
TGTGCCAGCAGCTTAGCTAAAAGGAGACGGTTCACAGATACGCAGTATTTT
CASSLAKRRRFTDTQYF
>TRBD2|TRBV15|-|TRBJ2-7
TGTGCCACCAGCAGATCCCTCTCCACTAGCGCCCAGGCGGGAGAGCAGTACTTC
CATSRSLSTSAQAGEQYF
>-|TRBV28|-|TRBJ2-2
TGTGCCAGCAGGCCGGGGCGTAGCACCGGGGAGCTGTTTTTT
CASRPGRSTGELFF